Only one count was recorded for the clone carrying this T cell receptor beta chain. This specimen belongs to a study of T cell changes during pregnancy in multiple sclerosis. This table comes from immunoSEQ multiplex PCR, and its TCRdb copy is limited to in-frame clones, with some not included. The sample carries around 99,000 clones, about 92% recorded once. Trimming removed 5 bases from V and 0 bases from J, with 15 bases in between. This CDR3 contains 15 residues. CDR1 and CDR2 from the germline V gene are SGHRS and YFSETQ. The chain links TRBV5-1 to TRBJ2-7; a weak D match, TRBD1 (5 bases). This sequence originates from a female donor with multiple sclerosis, enrolled in a pregnancy study. The input for sequencing was peripheral blood, taken in the first trimester of pregnancy. The CDR3 DNA is TGCGCCAGCAGTTACCAACAGGCTCCCTCCTACGAGCAGTACTTC. Protein: CASSYQQAPSYEQYF.